The rows below give T cell receptor beta chains drawn from one sample of a study of shared T cell receptors in the human thymus. Here immunoSEQ multiplex PCR was the method, and the copy in TCRdb shows in-frame clones only, minus some. This table has about 540,000 clones, approximately 78% appearing once. The sample also formed part of further work on human thymus T cells.

Sequencing was performed on thymocytes. These receptors all stem from a boy under two years old with a congenital heart defect. CDR3s include the opening cysteine and the closing phenylalanine or tryptophan. A D gene is named only where the DNA matches it firmly. Only part of the rows carry a size: once, few, many, or a class if the clone is expanded.

CATGVGGGTREHRGAVF - once TRBV15 17 TRBJ2-2 -
CASSQVLRGGKETQYF TGTGCCAGCAGCCAAGTCTTGAGGGGGGGGAAAGAGACCCAGTACTTC - TRBV4-2 16 TRBJ2-5 -
CASSLRPDRALHYEQYF TGTGCCAGCAGCTTAAGGCCTGACAGGGCGCTTCACTACGAGCAGTACTTC - TRBV7-2 17 TRBJ2-7 TRBD1
CASSQDPPPGEQYF TGCGCCAGCAGCCAAGATCCCCCGCCGGGAGAGCAGTACTTC - TRBV4-3 14 TRBJ2-7 -
CASSLAREQGADEQYF TGTGCCAGCAGCTTAGCGAGGGAACAGGGGGCGGACGAGCAGTACTTC - TRBV7-2 16 TRBJ2-7 TRBD1
CASSPDRSYEQYF TGTGCCAGCAGCCCCGACAGATCCTACGAGCAGTACTTC - TRBV6-5 13 TRBJ2-7 -
CASSQVRGGWGAAKNIQYF TGCGCCAGCAGCCAAGTGCGCGGTGGGTGGGGAGCAGCCAAAAACATTCAGTACTTC - TRBV4-1 19 TRBJ2-4 -
CASSSRPGAYEQYF TGTGCCAGCAGCTCTAGGCCCGGGGCCTACGAGCAGTACTTC - TRBV14 14 TRBJ2-7 -
CASSSDRAGGYTF TGTGCCAGCAGTTCGGACAGGGCGGGTGGCTACACCTTC once TRBV27 13 TRBJ1-2 TRBD1
CASSFSDTQYF TGTGCCAGCAGTTTCTCAGATACGCAGTATTTT once TRBV27 11 TRBJ2-3 -
CASSQDYSDTQYF TGCGCCAGCAGCCAAGATTACTCGGATACGCAGTATTTT - TRBV4-3 13 TRBJ2-3 -
CASSLARASYEQYF TGTGCCAGCAGCTTAGCTCGAGCTTCCTACGAGCAGTACTTC - TRBV11-2 14 TRBJ2-7 -
CASSIGASGINNEQFF TGTGCCAGTAGTATAGGGGCTAGCGGGATAAATAATGAGCAGTTCTTC once TRBV19 16 TRBJ2-1 TRBD2